The next 21 T cell receptor beta chains were all read from a single sample in a study of blood T cell repertoires in COVID-19. Profiled with immunoSEQ multiplex PCR; TCRdb holds only in-frame clones, not every one. The sample includes more than 250,000 clones, approximately 87% of them seen just once. Specimen: peripheral blood. Every receptor here comes from a human donor in a cohort sampled during active COVID-19.

J is TRBJ1-1 and V is TRBV7-9, with 8 bases matching TRBD1. In germline, CDR1 is SEHNR, CDR2 FQNEAQ (reference sequence). This CDR3 region has 16 residues. V dropped 3 bases and J dropped 0; count of bases not matched to a gene: 6. The CDR3 sequence: CASSFPPGGMNTEAFF. The CDR3 DNA sequence: TGTGCCAGCAGCTTCCCGCCAGGGGGCATGAACACTGAAGCTTTCTTT. The whole variable domain, filled in from reference TRBV7-9 and TRBJ1-1, reads DTGVSQNPRHKITKRGQNVTFRCDPISEHNRLYWYRQTLGQGPEFLTYFQNEAQLEKSRLLSDRFSAERPKGSFSTLEIQRTEQGDSAMYLCASSFPPGGMNTEAFFGQGTRLTVV.

This clone appeared a few times. The V gene is TRBV19, the J gene TRBJ2-7; 9 positions match TRBD1. The length of the CDR3 is 14 residues. CDR1 and CDR2 from the germline V gene are LNHDA and SQIVND (reference sequence). V was pared by 4 bases and J by 3 bases, with 4 bases of the junction left unmatched. CDR3: CASSTTGGFYEQYF. The CDR3 region has the DNA TGTGCCAGTAGTACAACAGGGGGCTTCTACGAGCAGTACTTC.

The genes are TRBV2 and TRBJ2-5; 10 bases map to TRBD1. With V trimmed by 6 bases and J by 4 bases, 2 bases remained unmatched. Germline CDR1 SNHLY, CDR2 FYNNEI. The length of the CDR3 is 13 residues. CDR3 in amino acids: CASRTGGVETQYF. The CDR3 DNA reads as TGTGCCAGCAGGACAGGGGGCGTAGAGACCCAGTACTTC.

The chain links TRBV3-1 (or the pseudogene TRBV3-2) to TRBJ2-7, with 8 bases fitting TRBD2. The V and J ends lost 4 bases and 3 bases, in that order; junction bases with no gene match: 5. This CDR3 has 14 amino acids. CDR1 LGHDT and CDR2 YNNKEL come from the germline V gene (reference sequence). The CDR3 here is CASSPGLVNYEQYF. The CDR3 DNA reads as TGTGCCAGCAGCCCGGGACTAGTGAACTACGAGCAGTACTTC.

The rearrangement uses TRBV5-1 and TRBJ1-3, with TRBD1 identical over 7 bases. The CDR3 is made up of 20 amino acids. The V segment lost 0 bases and the J segment 0 bases; nucleotides outside the gene matches: 15. CDR1 and CDR2 from the germline V gene are SGHRS and YFSETQ. CDR3 sequence reads: CASSLAGVGQVRSSGNTIYF. CDR3 nucleotides: TGCGCCAGCAGCTTGGCCGGGGTAGGACAGGTTAGAAGCTCTGGAAACACCATATATTTT.

The chain carries TRBV29-1 and TRBJ2-5, with D possibly TRBD1 on 6 matching bases. V lost 3 bases and J lost 1, with 12 bases in between. The length of the CDR3 is 14 residues. From germline, CDR1 is SQVTM and CDR2 ANQGSEA. CDR3 amino acids: CSVDITGSQETQYF. CDR3 sequence (DNA): TGCAGCGTTGACATAACAGGGTCCCAAGAGACCCAGTACTTC. Together with reference TRBV29-1 and TRBJ2-5, the CDR3 gives the full variable domain: SAVISQKPSRDICQRGTSLTIQCQVDSQVTMMFWYRQQPGQSLTLIATANQGSEATYESGFVIDKFPISRPNLTFSTLTVSNMSPEDSSIYLCSVDITGSQETQYFGPGTRLLVL.

This chain connects TRBV28 to TRBJ1-6, with TRBD1 matching over 8 bases. This CDR3 comprises 15 residues. The germline CDR1 and CDR2 sequences are MDHEN and SYDVKM. The J segment lost 7 bases and the V segment lost 6 bases, leaving 8 bases of the junction unmatched. For the CDR3, the DNA is TGTGCCAGCAGCGCCTCGACAGGGGACAATTCACCCCTCCACTTT. This encodes CASSASTGDNSPLHF.

The table lists this clone with a count of one. The gene calls are TRBV28 and TRBJ2-7; D remains ambiguous. CDR3 length: 13 residues. Per germline, CDR1 MDHEN and CDR2 SYDVKM. Between the trimmed V and J ends, which lost 1 base and 6 bases, there was a span of 10 bases. In DNA, the CDR3 is TGTGCCAGCAGTTTATCAGTCATTTCCGAGCAGTACTTC. Translated, it gives CASSLSVISEQYF.

This chain uses TRBV19 with TRBJ2-3, with TRBD2 identical over 10 bases. Germline CDR1 reads LNHDA; CDR2 reads SQIVND (reference sequence). J was trimmed by 1 base and V by 4 bases; bases with no gene match: 5. The CDR3 is 16 residues long. CDR3 sequence: CASSTGAGGGTDTQYF. The CDR3 coding sequence is TGTGCCAGTAGTACCGGAGCGGGAGGGGGCACAGATACGCAGTATTTT. The variable domain in full, with the rest retrieved from reference TRBV19 and TRBJ2-3, is DGGITQSPKYLFRKEGQNVTLSCEQNLNHDAMYWYRQDPGQGLRLIYYSQIVNDFQKGDIAEGYSVSREKKESFPLTVTSAQKNPTAFYLCASSTGAGGGTDTQYFGPGTRLTVL.

The V call is TRBV19, the J call TRBJ2-1, with unresolved D. The germline V gene encodes CDR1 LNHDA and CDR2 SQIVND (reference sequence). CDR3 size: 12 residues. Trimming took 3 bases from V and 12 from J, leaving 12 bases between them. In DNA, the CDR3 is TGTGCCAGTAGTATTTCTGAGAGTATGCAGTTCTTC. Protein: CASSISESMQFF.

This clone was seen once. The chain is built from TRBV2 and TRBJ1-5; 9 nucleotides line up with TRBD1. V shed 6 bases and J 0 bases; nucleotides not matched to a gene: 3. CDR1 and CDR2 from the germline V gene are SNHLY and FYNNEI. The CDR3 contains 15 residues. The CDR3 is CASRGTGNSNQPQHF. The CDR3 DNA sequence: TGTGCCAGCAGGGGGACAGGGAATAGCAATCAGCCCCAGCATTTT. Drawing the rest from reference TRBV2 and TRBJ1-5, the complete variable domain is EPEVTQTPSHQVTQMGQEVILRCVPISNHLYFYWYRQILGQKVEFLVSFYNNEISEKSEIFDDQFSVERPDGSNFTLKIRSTKLEDSAMYFCASRGTGNSNQPQHFGDGTRLSIL.

This rearrangement joins TRBV24-1 to TRBJ1-2; D remains ambiguous. With 9 bases removed from V and 8 bases from J, the gap between germline ends came to 12 bases. The CDR3 has 11 residues. Germline V gene data show CDR1 as KGHDR and CDR2 as SFDVKD. The CDR3 sequence is CATPPVYGYTF. The CDR3 DNA reads as TGTGCCACCCCCCCCGTCTACGGCTACACCTTC.

The rearrangement joins TRBV11-2 to TRBJ2-1; D possibly corresponds to TRBD2 (5 bases). Trimming pared 5 bases from V and 6 bases from J, leaving 17 bases between. Germline loops: CDR1 SGHAT, CDR2 FQNNGV. The CDR3 extends over 15 amino acids. CDR3 residues: CASSTLRGPFNEQFF. DNA for the CDR3: TGTGCCAGCAGCACACTAAGAGGGCCCTTCAATGAGCAGTTCTTC. The variable domain in full, completed from reference TRBV11-2 and TRBJ2-1, reads EAGVAQSPRYKIIEKRQSVAFWCNPISGHATLYWYQQILGQGPKLLIQFQNNGVVDDSQLPKDRFSAERLKGVDSTLKIQPAKLEDSAVYLCASSTLRGPFNEQFFGPGTRLTVL.

This clone was picked up a small number of times. The chain recombines TRBV18 with TRBJ1-2; D is ambiguous. Trimming left V 5 bases short and J 7 bases short, with 11 bases between. The CDR3 totals 12 residues. CDR1 and CDR2 from the germline V gene are KGHSH and LQKENI. CDR3 sequence (DNA): TGTGCCAGCTCAGCCTCGGAGTTTGGCTACACCTTC. Translated: CASSASEFGYTF.

This chain joins TRBV2 and TRBJ2-7; D might be TRBD2 (5 bases). Per germline, CDR1 SNHLY and CDR2 FYNNEI. CDR3 length: 14 residues. Trimming took off 0 bases at V and 4 bases at J, with 10 bases between the two ends. In DNA form, the CDR3 reads TGTGCCAGCAGTGAAGCTCTAGCCACGTACGAGCAGTACTTC. Protein sequence: CASSEALATYEQYF.

The V and J genes are TRBV4-1 and TRBJ1-1; perhaps TRBD1 as D (5 bases). CDR1 is MGHRA, CDR2 YSYEKL, per germline. V lost 1 base to trimming and J lost 4 bases, with 13 bases between them. The CDR3 extends over 15 amino acids. The CDR3 nucleotides are TGCGCCAGCAGCCAAGTGCCAGGGTCGGGCACTGAAGCTTTCTTT. It is translated as CASSQVPGSGTEAFF.

This clone is a singleton in its sample. The genes are TRBV3-1 (or the pseudogene TRBV3-2) and TRBJ2-7; 7 bases align to TRBD1. Looked up from germline, CDR1 is LGHDT and CDR2 is YNNKEL (reference sequence). CDR3 size: 11 residues. The V gene end was trimmed by 9 bases and the J gene end by 3 bases; junction bases not matched to a gene: 2. The CDR3 region is CASGDSYEQYF. The CDR3 bases are TGTGCCAGTGGGGACAGCTACGAGCAGTACTTC.

The chain carries TRBV18 and TRBJ2-7, with TRBD2 identical over 7 bases. V shed 2 bases and J 4 bases; nucleotides not matched to a gene: 11. The CDR3 runs to 16 residues. Germline values: CDR1 KGHSH, CDR2 LQKENI. The CDR3, as DNA: TGTGCCAGCTCACCAACTACTAGCGCTCTCGGGTACGAGCAGTACTTC. This encodes CASSPTTSALGYEQYF.

The rearrangement links TRBV5-5 to TRBJ2-1; the D is unclear. Trimming shortened V by 2 bases and J by 0 bases, and 9 bases separated the two germline ends. The CDR3 is 15 amino acids. Germline-derived CDR1 and CDR2 are SGHKS and YYEKEE (reference sequence). The DNA for the CDR3 is TGTGCCAGCAGCTTAACGGCGGCCTCCTACAATGAGCAGTTCTTC. Translation: CASSLTAASYNEQFF.

The chain is built from TRBV25-1 and TRBJ2-1; D gene uncertain. Germline CDR1 MGHDK, CDR2 SYGVNS. The V end was cut by 5 bases, the J end by 7 bases, with 18 bases between. This CDR3 region has 15 residues. The CDR3 DNA reads TGTGCCAGCAGTATTCCACTTGGCTTCGGGAATGAGCAGTTCTTC. It is translated as CASSIPLGFGNEQFF. Supplemented by reference TRBV25-1 and TRBJ2-1, the full variable domain reads EADIYQTPRYLVIGTGKKITLECSQTMGHDKMYWYQQDPGMELHLIHYSYGVNSTEKGDLSSESTVSRIRTEHFPLTLESARPSHTSQYLCASSIPLGFGNEQFFGPGTRLTVL.

This chain uses TRBV19 with TRBJ1-1, with D unresolved. The germline V and J ends were trimmed by 1 base and 5 bases, with 8 bases remaining between them. The CDR3 covers 13 residues. Germline V gene sequence: CDR1 LNHDA, CDR2 SQIVND (reference sequence). This CDR3 reads CASSIGKRTEAFF. CDR3 nucleotide sequence: TGTGCCAGTAGTATAGGCAAGAGAACTGAAGCTTTCTTT. Together with reference TRBV19 and TRBJ1-1, the CDR3 gives the full variable domain: DGGITQSPKYLFRKEGQNVTLSCEQNLNHDAMYWYRQDPGQGLRLIYYSQIVNDFQKGDIAEGYSVSREKKESFPLTVTSAQKNPTAFYLCASSIGKRTEAFFGQGTRLTVV.